The clone carrying this T cell receptor beta chain was picked up one time. Its matching antigen is unknown. Profiles of TCR beta VDJ and CDR3 were generated from a genomic DNA template. TCRdb reanalysed the reads using MiXCR and keeps one entry per CDR3 protein. The sample holds more than 95,000 distinct CDR3 sequences, approximately 40% seen once. Those patients picked for sequencing had displayed CD8+CD57+ cell expansion on flow cytometry. All participating patients were living with severe acquired aplastic anemia. Each patient gave a blood sample that was collected before any therapy had been received. This record comes from a study of CD8+CD57+ T cells in acquired aplastic anemia. Study-level background: Each DNA sample taken from sorted CD4+ and CD8+ cells came to about 3.4 ug on average. Findings and caveats of the study: Researchers report that some 31 CD8+ CDR3 sequences appeared in both patients and controls.

Germline values: CDR1 GTSNPN, CDR2 SVGIG (reference sequence). The CDR3 consists of 15 residues. V was pared by 3 bases and J by 6 bases, with 20 bases between. Sequenced material: sorted CD4+, CD8+, or CD8+CD57+ T cells (not recorded which) from PBMCs. The J gene is TRBJ1-2, the V gene TRBV30; TRBD1 is a possible D gene (5 bases). This clonotype originated in a human donor with aplastic anemia. CDR3 residues: CAWRANGHDGDGYTF. DNA for the CDR3: TGTGCCTGGAGGGCAAATGGACACGATGGGGATGGCTACACCTTC.